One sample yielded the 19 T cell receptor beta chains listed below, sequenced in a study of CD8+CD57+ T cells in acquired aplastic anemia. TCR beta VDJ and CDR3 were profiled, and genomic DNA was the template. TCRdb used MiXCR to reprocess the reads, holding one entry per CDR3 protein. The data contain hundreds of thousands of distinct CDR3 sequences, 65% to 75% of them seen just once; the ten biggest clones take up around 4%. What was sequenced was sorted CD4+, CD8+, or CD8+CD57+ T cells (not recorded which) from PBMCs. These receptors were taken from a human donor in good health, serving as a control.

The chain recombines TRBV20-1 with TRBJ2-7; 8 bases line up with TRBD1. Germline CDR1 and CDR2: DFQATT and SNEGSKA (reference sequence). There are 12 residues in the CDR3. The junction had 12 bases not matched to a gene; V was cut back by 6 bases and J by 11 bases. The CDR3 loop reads CSARTGFTKEYF. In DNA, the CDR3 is TGCAGTGCCCGGACAGGGTTCACTAAAGAGTACTTC.

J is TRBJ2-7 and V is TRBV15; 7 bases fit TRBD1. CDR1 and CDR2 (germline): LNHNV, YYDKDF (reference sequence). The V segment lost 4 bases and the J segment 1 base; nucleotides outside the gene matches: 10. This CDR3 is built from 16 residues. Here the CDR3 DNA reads TGTGCCACCAGCACCAGACAGGGACAGTCTTCCTACGAGCAGTACTTC. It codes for CATSTRQGQSSYEQYF.

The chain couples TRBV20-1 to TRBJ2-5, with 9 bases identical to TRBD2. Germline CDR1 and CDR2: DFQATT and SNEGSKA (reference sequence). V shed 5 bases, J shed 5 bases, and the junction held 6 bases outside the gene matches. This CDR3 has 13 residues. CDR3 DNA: TGCAGTGCTTGCGGGAGGGCCGGGGAGACCCAGTACTTC. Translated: CSACGRAGETQYF.

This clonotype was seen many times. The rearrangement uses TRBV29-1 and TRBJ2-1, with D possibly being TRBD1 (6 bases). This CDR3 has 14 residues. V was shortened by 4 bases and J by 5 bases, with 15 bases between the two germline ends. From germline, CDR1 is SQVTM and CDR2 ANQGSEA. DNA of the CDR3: TGCAGCGTTGCACGGACAGAGGCTAACAATGAGCAGTTCTTC. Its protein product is CSVARTEANNEQFF.

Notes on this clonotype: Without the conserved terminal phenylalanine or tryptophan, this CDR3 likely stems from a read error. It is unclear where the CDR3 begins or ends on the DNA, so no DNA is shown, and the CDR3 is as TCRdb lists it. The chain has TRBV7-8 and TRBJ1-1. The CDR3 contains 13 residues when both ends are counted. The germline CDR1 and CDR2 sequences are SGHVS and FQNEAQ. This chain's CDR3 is CASSIRSSSQANY.

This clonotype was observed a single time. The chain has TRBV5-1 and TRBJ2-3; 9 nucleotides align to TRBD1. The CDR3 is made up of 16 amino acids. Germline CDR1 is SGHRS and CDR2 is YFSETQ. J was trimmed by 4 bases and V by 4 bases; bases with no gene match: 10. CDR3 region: CASSLQGQGVADTQYF. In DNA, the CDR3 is TGCGCCAGCAGCCTTCAGGGACAGGGAGTCGCAGATACGCAGTATTTT.

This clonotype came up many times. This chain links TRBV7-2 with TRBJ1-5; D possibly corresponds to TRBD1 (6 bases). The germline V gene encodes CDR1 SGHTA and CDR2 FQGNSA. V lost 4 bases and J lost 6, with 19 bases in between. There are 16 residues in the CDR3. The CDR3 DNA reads TGTGCCAGCAGCTCCCATGGAGGGGGGGGCCGTCAGCCCCAGCATTTT. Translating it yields CASSSHGGGGRQPQHF.

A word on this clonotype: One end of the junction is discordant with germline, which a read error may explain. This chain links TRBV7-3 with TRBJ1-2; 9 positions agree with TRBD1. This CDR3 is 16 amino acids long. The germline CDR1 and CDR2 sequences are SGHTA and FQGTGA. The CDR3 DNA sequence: TGTGCCAGCAGCTCCGGGACAGGGACGTCCTACGAGCAGTACTCCTTC. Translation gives CASSSGTGTSYEQYSF. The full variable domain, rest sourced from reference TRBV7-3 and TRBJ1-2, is GAGVSQTPSNKVTEKGKYVELRCDPISGHTALYWYRQSLGQGPEFLIYFQGTGAADDSGLPNDRFFAVRPEGSVSTLKIQRTERGDSAVYLCASSSGTGTSYEQYSFGSGTRLTVV.

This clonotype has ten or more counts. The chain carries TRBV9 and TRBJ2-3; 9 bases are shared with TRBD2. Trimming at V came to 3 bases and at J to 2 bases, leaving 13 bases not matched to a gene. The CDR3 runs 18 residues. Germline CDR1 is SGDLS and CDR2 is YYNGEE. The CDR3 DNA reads TGTGCCAGCAGCGCTCTGGCGGGGGGGCCTGGAAACACAGATACGCAGTATTTT. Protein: CASSALAGGPGNTDTQYF.

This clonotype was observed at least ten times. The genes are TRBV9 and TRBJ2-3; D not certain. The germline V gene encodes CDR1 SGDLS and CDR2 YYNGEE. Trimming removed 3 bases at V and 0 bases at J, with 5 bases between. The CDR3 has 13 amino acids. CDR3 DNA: TGTGCCAGCAGCGGAACTAGCACAGATACGCAGTATTTT. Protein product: CASSGTSTDTQYF.

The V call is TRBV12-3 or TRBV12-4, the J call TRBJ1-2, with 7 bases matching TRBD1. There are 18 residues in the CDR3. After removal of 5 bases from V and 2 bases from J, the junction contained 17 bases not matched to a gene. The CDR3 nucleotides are TGTGCCAGCAGTGTGATAGGACAGGTGATCGCCCTAAACTATGGCTACACCTTC. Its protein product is CASSVIGQVIALNYGYTF.

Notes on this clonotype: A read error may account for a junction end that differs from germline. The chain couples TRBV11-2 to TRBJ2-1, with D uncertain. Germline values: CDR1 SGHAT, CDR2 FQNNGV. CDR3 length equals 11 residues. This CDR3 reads CASRKDKERFF. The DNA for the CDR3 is TGTGCCAGCAGGAAAGACAAAGAGCGGTTCTTC.

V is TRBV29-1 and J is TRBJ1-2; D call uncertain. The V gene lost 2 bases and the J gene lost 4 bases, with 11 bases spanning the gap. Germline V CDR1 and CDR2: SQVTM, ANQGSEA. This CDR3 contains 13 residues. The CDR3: CSVENEVGYGYTF. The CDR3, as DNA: TGCAGCGTTGAAAACGAAGTAGGCTATGGCTACACCTTC. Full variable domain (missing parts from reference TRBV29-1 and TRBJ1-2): SAVISQKPSRDICQRGTSLTIQCQVDSQVTMMFWYRQQPGQSLTLIATANQGSEATYESGFVIDKFPISRPNLTFSTLTVSNMSPEDSSIYLCSVENEVGYGYTFGSGTRLTVV.

The CDR3 reads CSAGSGGVGYTF. The CDR3 region has the DNA TGCAGTGCTGGATCCGGGGGCGTGGGCTACACCTTC. The chain uses TRBV20-1 and TRBJ1-2; D might be TRBD1 (6 bases). The CDR3 has 12 residues. V was clipped by 5 bases and J by 8 bases, with 15 bases between them. Per the germline V gene, CDR1 is DFQATT and CDR2 is SNEGSKA (reference sequence).

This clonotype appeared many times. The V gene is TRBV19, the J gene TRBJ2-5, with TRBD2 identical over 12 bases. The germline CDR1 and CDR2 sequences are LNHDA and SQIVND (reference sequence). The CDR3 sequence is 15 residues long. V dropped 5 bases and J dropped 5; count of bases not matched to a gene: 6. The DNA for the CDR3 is TGTGCCAGTAGTTCTAGCGGGGGGGCTTGGGAGACCCAGTACTTC. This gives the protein CASSSSGGAWETQYF. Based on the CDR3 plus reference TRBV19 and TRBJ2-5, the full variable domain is DGGITQSPKYLFRKEGQNVTLSCEQNLNHDAMYWYRQDPGQGLRLIYYSQIVNDFQKGDIAEGYSVSREKKESFPLTVTSAQKNPTAFYLCASSSSGGAWETQYFGPGTRLLVL.

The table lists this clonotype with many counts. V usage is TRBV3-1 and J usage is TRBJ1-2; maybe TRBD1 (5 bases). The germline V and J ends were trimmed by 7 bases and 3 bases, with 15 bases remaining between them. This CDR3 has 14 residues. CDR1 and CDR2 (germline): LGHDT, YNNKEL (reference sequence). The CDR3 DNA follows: TGTGCCAGCACAATGACAGACGGAGACTATGGCTACACCTTC. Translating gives CASTMTDGDYGYTF.

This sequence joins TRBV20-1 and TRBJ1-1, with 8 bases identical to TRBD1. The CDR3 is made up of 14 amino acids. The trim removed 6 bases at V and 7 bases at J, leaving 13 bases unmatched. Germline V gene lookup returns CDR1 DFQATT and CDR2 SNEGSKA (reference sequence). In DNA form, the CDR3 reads TGCAGTGCCACTCCGGACAGGGTAAGGAATGAAGCTTTCTTT. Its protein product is CSATPDRVRNEAFF.

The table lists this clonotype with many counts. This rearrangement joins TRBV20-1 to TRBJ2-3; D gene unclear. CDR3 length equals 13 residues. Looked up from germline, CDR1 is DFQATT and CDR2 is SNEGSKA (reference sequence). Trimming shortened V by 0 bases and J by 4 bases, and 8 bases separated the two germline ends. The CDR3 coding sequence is TGCAGTGCTAGAGACCAGCAGGCAGATACGCAGTATTTT. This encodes CSARDQQADTQYF.

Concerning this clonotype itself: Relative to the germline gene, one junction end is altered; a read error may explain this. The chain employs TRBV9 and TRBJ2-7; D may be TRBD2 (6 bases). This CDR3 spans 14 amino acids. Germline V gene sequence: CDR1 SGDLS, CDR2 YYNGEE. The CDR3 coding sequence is TGCGCCAGCAGCGGAGCACGGTCGGGAGACCCAGTACACTTC. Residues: CASSGARSGDPVHF.